A single sample gave rise to the 20 T cell receptor beta chains below, sequenced in a study of T cell repertoires in cytomegalovirus infection. TCRdb re-called the reads with MiXCR, one entry per CDR3 protein. The repertoire has 110,000 to 150,000 distinct CDR3 sequences, approximately 30% of them found once; the top ten carry about 50%. No antigen is known for these receptors. The sequenced sample was CD8+ T cells from cultured PBMCs, obtained from culture after CMV antigen stimulation. Source of these receptors: a human donor in good health (CMV status not recorded). Some clones in this sample may be carry-over from other donors' samples.

This clonotype was observed a few times. The chain combines TRBV7-9 with TRBJ2-1; possibly TRBD1 for D (5 bases). CDR1 and CDR2 (germline): SEHNR, FQNEAQ (reference sequence). Trimming left V 3 bases short and J 4 bases short, with 13 bases between. This CDR3 has 15 amino acids. The CDR3, as DNA: TGTGCCAGCAGCTTCGGTGGGGCTCCGTACAATGAGCAGTTCTTC. Translated: CASSFGGAPYNEQFF.

The chain couples TRBV20-1 to TRBJ1-5; no clear D. The V and J ends lost 0 bases and 4 bases respectively, with 10 bases between them. Germline V CDR1 and CDR2: DFQATT, SNEGSKA (reference sequence). The CDR3 has 14 residues. CDR3 loop: CSARDPSVNQPQHF. The DNA for the CDR3 is TGCAGTGCTAGAGATCCGAGCGTGAATCAGCCCCAGCATTTT.

This clonotype was seen many times. The chain combines TRBV7-9 with TRBJ2-7, with 8 positions matching TRBD1. Germline assignment: CDR1 SEHNR and CDR2 FQNEAQ (reference sequence). The CDR3 covers 14 residues. Trimming removed 5 bases from V and 3 bases from J; junction bases left unmatched: 6. The CDR3 is CASSPWDRIYEQYF. The CDR3 nucleotides read TGTGCCAGCAGCCCCTGGGACAGGATCTACGAGCAGTACTTC.

The chain recombines TRBV6-1 with TRBJ2-1; weak D call: TRBD2 (6 bases). Trimming left V 8 bases short and J 4 bases short, with 18 bases between. The CDR3 runs to 15 residues. CDR1 is MNHNS and CDR2 is SASEGT in the germline V gene. Here the CDR3 reads CASGPGLPRYNEQFF. The CDR3 region has the DNA TGTGCCAGCGGTCCGGGACTCCCCAGGTACAATGAGCAGTTCTTC.

J is TRBJ2-1 and V is TRBV6-4; 9 nucleotides agree with TRBD2. The CDR3 is made up of 13 amino acids. The germline CDR1 and CDR2 sequences are MRHNA and SNTAGT. Trimming removed 11 bases from V and 2 bases from J; junction bases left unmatched: 4. The CDR3 region has the DNA TGTGCCGCGGGGGGGCCCACCTACAATGAGCAGTTCTTC. Protein sequence: CAAGGPTYNEQFF.

V is TRBV27 and J is TRBJ2-5, with TRBD1 matching over 10 bases. V gave up 2 bases and J gave up 5 bases; unmatched junction bases: 5. CDR1 MNHEY and CDR2 SMNVEV come from the germline V gene (reference sequence). CDR3 length: 15 amino acids. The DNA for the CDR3 is TGTGCCAGCAGTTTAGTGACAGGGGGCGTTGAGACCCAGTACTTC. Its protein product is CASSLVTGGVETQYF.

The V call is TRBV6-1, the J call TRBJ1-5; D remains ambiguous. CDR1 is MNHNS and CDR2 is SASEGT in the germline V gene. This CDR3 contains 18 residues. The V and J ends lost 3 bases and 4 bases respectively, with 22 bases between them. The CDR3 coding sequence is TGTGCCAGCAGTGACCACTCTATGGCCTACGGTTTGAATCAGCCCCAGCATTTT. Translation gives CASSDHSMAYGLNQPQHF.

This clonotype was detected only a few times. V gene TRBV7-9 combines with J gene TRBJ1-4, with 12 bases identical to TRBD1. V lost 4 bases and J lost 3; bases outside the gene matches: 9. Germline loops: CDR1 SEHNR, CDR2 FQNEAQ (reference sequence). The CDR3 spans 18 residues. The CDR3 here is CASSSLGTGGRSNEKLFF. CDR3 coding DNA: TGTGCCAGCAGCTCACTCGGGACAGGGGGCCGTTCTAATGAAAAACTGTTTTTT.

About this clonotype: This is likely a read error, given that the CDR3 carries no conserved phenylalanine or tryptophan at its end. The J gene is TRBJ2-7, the V gene TRBV5-3, with 9 positions matching TRBD2. TRBV5-3 belongs to the ORF category, with a function that is uncertain. The length of the CDR3 is 15 residues. CDR3: CASSFYSGGSYEQYL. The CDR3 DNA sequence: TGTGCCAGCAGCTTTTACAGCGGGGGGTCCTACGAGCAGTACCTC.

The chain is built from TRBV4-1 and TRBJ2-3; no definite D call. The germline CDR1 and CDR2 sequences are MGHRA and YSYEKL. The CDR3 consists of 13 residues. The V end was cut by 4 bases, the J end by 3 bases, with 8 bases between. CDR3 amino acids: CASSPLGTDTQYF. DNA for the CDR3: TGCGCCAGCAGCCCCCTCGGGACAGATACGCAGTATTTT.

About this clonotype: Its ends do not fully match the called genes, so a read error is possible. The chain joins TRBV4-1 to TRBJ2-3; D call uncertain. CDR1 MGHRA and CDR2 YSYEKL come from the germline V gene. CDR3 length equals 16 residues. The CDR3 DNA reads TGTGCCAGCAGCCAAGAGTTTAAAATATTCACAGATACGCAGTATTTT. Its protein product is CASSQEFKIFTDTQYF.

This clonotype has just a few counts. The chain is built from TRBV19 and TRBJ2-6; D is unresolved. Germline CDR1 reads LNHDA; CDR2 reads SQIVND (reference sequence). This CDR3 has 14 amino acids. V lost 3 bases and J lost 2, with 5 bases in between. This CDR3 reads CASSIGAGANVLTF. The CDR3 DNA follows: TGTGCCAGTAGTATCGGAGCTGGGGCCAACGTCCTGACTTTC. Combining the CDR3 with reference TRBV19 and TRBJ2-6 gives the whole variable domain DGGITQSPKYLFRKEGQNVTLSCEQNLNHDAMYWYRQDPGQGLRLIYYSQIVNDFQKGDIAEGYSVSREKKESFPLTVTSAQKNPTAFYLCASSIGAGANVLTFGAGSRLTVL.

This chain links TRBV13 with TRBJ2-3; TRBD2 matches 15 bases. Trimming took 4 bases from V and 0 from J; bases not matched to a gene: 8. Looked up from germline, CDR1 is PRHDT and CDR2 is FYEKMQ (reference sequence). The CDR3 is 19 amino acids. The DNA of the CDR3 is TGTGCCAGCAGCTACGAGGGACTAGCGGGGGGTAAGAGCACAGATACGCAGTATTTT. Its translation: CASSYEGLAGGKSTDTQYF.

This clonotype was seen more than once but under ten times. The chain couples TRBV19 to TRBJ1-4; D is unresolved. Germline V gives CDR1 LNHDA, CDR2 SQIVND (reference sequence). The CDR3 length is 13 residues. The V and J ends lost 4 bases and 8 bases respectively, with 11 bases between them. The CDR3 nucleotides are TGTGCCAGTAGTAAGTCCTCACCGGAAAAACTGTTTTTT. Translating it yields CASSKSSPEKLFF.

The chain carries TRBV2 and TRBJ2-3; D may be TRBD2 (6 bases). Trimming cost V 5 bases and J 0 bases, with 9 bases left between them. The CDR3 loop spans 14 amino acids. Germline V lookup: CDR1 SNHLY, CDR2 FYNNEI. This chain's CDR3 is CASSPGLSTDTQYF. The CDR3 nucleotides are TGTGCCAGCAGTCCGGGACTTAGCACAGATACGCAGTATTTT. The whole variable domain, remainder taken from reference TRBV2 and TRBJ2-3, is EPEVTQTPSHQVTQMGQEVILRCVPISNHLYFYWYRQILGQKVEFLVSFYNNEISEKSEIFDDQFSVERPDGSNFTLKIRSTKLEDSAMYFCASSPGLSTDTQYFGPGTRLTVL.

The chain links TRBV6-5 to TRBJ2-3; 8 positions match TRBD2. With V trimmed by 4 bases and J by 5 bases, 8 bases remained unmatched. The CDR3 covers 15 residues. The V gene's germline CDR1 is MNHEY and CDR2 SVGAGI. The CDR3 spells CASSFLRGGGDTQYF. CDR3 sequence (DNA): TGTGCCAGCAGTTTCCTACGGGGGGGCGGAGATACGCAGTATTTT.

In this sample, this clonotype turned up a few times. This rearrangement joins TRBV12-3 or TRBV12-4 to TRBJ2-7, with 8 bases that match TRBD2. The CDR3 consists of 16 residues. Trimming cost V 5 bases and J 1 base; bases outside gene matches: 10. The CDR3 loop is CASSPGIAGPSYEQYF. DNA for the CDR3: TGTGCCAGCAGTCCCGGGATAGCGGGGCCTTCCTACGAGCAGTACTTC.

The chain has TRBV7-9 and TRBJ2-1, with a possible D match to TRBD2 (5 bases). Per germline, CDR1 SEHNR and CDR2 FQNEAQ (reference sequence). V dropped 6 bases and J dropped 6 bases, with 12 bases sitting between them. The CDR3 has 13 residues. The CDR3 loop is CASRVAQSNEQFF. The CDR3 DNA is TGTGCCAGCAGAGTAGCGCAGAGCAATGAGCAGTTCTTC.

The gene calls are TRBV7-8 and TRBJ2-1; D tentatively reads TRBD1 or TRBD2 (5 bases each). Trimming removed 1 base from V and 0 bases from J, with 13 bases in between. The CDR3 runs 17 residues. The germline CDR1 and CDR2 sequences are SGHVS and FQNEAQ. The CDR3: CASSLVEWGSSYNEQFF. For the CDR3, the DNA is TGTGCCAGCAGCTTAGTAGAGTGGGGGAGCTCCTACAATGAGCAGTTCTTC.

This chain links TRBV7-6 with TRBJ2-1; D is possibly TRBD2 (6 bases). Trimming stripped 4 bases from V and 4 bases from J, with 14 bases between. Germline V CDR1 and CDR2: SGHVS, FNYEAQ. The CDR3 consists of 15 residues. For the CDR3, the DNA is TGTGCCAGCAGCTCTAGACGGGAGAAATACAATGAGCAGTTCTTC. It specifies CASSSRREKYNEQFF.